The T cell receptor (beta chain) described here comes from a study of siplizumab effects on memory and regulatory T cells. Study conclusions and caveats: Treatment with siplizumab left mappable alloreactive CD4+ clones averaging roughly 70% Treg-derived, compared with 25% to 30% in controls. Proliferating Tregs taken from siplizumab cultures were not shown to have a confirmed suppressive function.

As regards this clone: Its antigen is unknown.

Every sample had about 100,000 of its TCR templates assayed. Profiling relied on immunoSEQ multiplex PCR, and the TCRdb table lists in-frame clones only, not all of them. The sample shows over 60,000 clones, about 90% of them seen only once. Trimming removed 4 bases from V and 0 bases from J, with 11 bases in between. CDR3 size: 15 residues. Germline CDR1 and CDR2: SGHNT and YYREEE (reference sequence). The TCR sequence derives from a human donor in good health. V and J are TRBV5-4 and TRBJ1-3; unclear D gene. Sequenced input: CD8+ T cells sorted from blood. The CDR3 nucleotides are TGTGCCAGCAGCGCGGACGGGAACTCTGGAAACACCATATATTTT. This codes for CASSADGNSGNTIYF.